This T cell receptor beta chain was retrieved from a study of neurological immune-mediated disorders. This clonotype was seen repeatedly, ten times or more. The antigen remains undetermined. Germline V gene data show CDR1 as MDHEN and CDR2 as SYDVKM. The CDR3 length is 20 residues. V was trimmed by 4 bases and J by 2 bases, leaving 28 bases between them. The authors produced cDNA by 5'RACE using 10-nucleotide random UMIs. TCRdb processed the 5' RACE reads anew with MiXCR; each CDR3 protein has one entry. The sample has approximately 100,000 distinct CDR3 sequences, roughly 4% seen once. Study observations and caveats: None of the CDR3 amino acid sequences of expanded clones recurred across subjects, suggesting private repertoires in all groups.

A total of 2 million PBMCs stored at -80 degrees C provided the unsorted libraries. The sequenced sample was PBMCs. The chain has TRBV28 and TRBJ2-3, with a possible D match to TRBD1 (6 bases). The sequence was collected from a woman in her late teens or twenties with multiple sclerosis. CDR3 residues: CASSSIEAILRTEDTDTQYF. CDR3 nucleotide sequence: TGTGCCAGCAGTTCCATAGAAGCTATCCTTAGGACAGAAGACACAGATACGCAGTATTTT.